This TCR beta chain was sequenced for a study of blood T cell repertoires in COVID-19. Study-wide context: Collection of acute and convalescent COVID-19 samples took place in the United States, Italy and Spain. PBMCs, B-cell-depleted T cells, or T cells provided the cDNA or gDNA that made up the material.

In the source study's methods: Nucleated cell number was recorded as an estimate derived from reference gene primer amplification. The method was immunoSEQ multiplex PCR; TCRdb's version includes in-frame clones alone and lacks a portion of them. V and J calls and clone size are given by that table; D and trimming were obtained from the DNA. Of fewer than 350,000 clones in the sample, around nine tenths were seen once. Recovery meant two consecutive negative NP/OP PCR tests, professional clearance, or resolved symptoms. This CDR3 region has 17 residues. Trimming shortened V by 0 bases and J by 0 bases, and 10 bases separated the two germline ends. CDR1 is SGHRS, CDR2 YFSETQ, per germline.

The chain employs TRBV5-1 and TRBJ2-6; D not resolved. The sequence was obtained from a woman aged 40 to 49 who had recovered from COVID-19. Sequencing was performed on PBMCs or T cells enriched from blood (not recorded which). The CDR3: CASSLVVPGSGANVLTF. CDR3 bases: TGCGCCAGCAGCTTGGTGGTCCCCGGCTCTGGGGCCAACGTCCTGACTTTC.